One and the same sample provided the 14 T cell receptor beta chains below, sequenced in a study of sequential checkpoint blockade in melanoma (dated by TCRdb to about 2019). The treatment or condition label here, explained by the study, means: randomized to nivolumab then ipilimumab (arm A) or the reverse (arm B). Library method: the immunoSEQ multiplex PCR assay. This is the immuneACCESS table as TCRdb keeps it, with only in-frame sequences that have V and J called. A part of the clones is gone; compared with another copy, unresolved V genes explain less than half, and the rest is unexplained. The sample table lists about 18,000 clones, approximately 58% of them with a count of one. Clones ranked in the top ten supply approximately 18% of the sample. Sample: CD8+ T cells sorted from blood (inferred from file names), taken from a patient given nivolumab and ipilimumab in sequence. The source of these receptors is a human donor with melanoma.

The chain links TRBV6-6 to TRBJ2-7, with TRBD1 matching over 8 bases. Unmatched junction bases numbered 8, after V lost 7 bases and J lost 6 bases. The CDR3 length is 13 residues. Per germline, CDR1 MNHNY and CDR2 SVGAGI (reference sequence). This CDR3 reads CASTSGGRSEQYF. DNA of the CDR3: TGTGCCAGCACCTCAGGGGGCCGGTCCGAGCAGTACTTC.

CDR3 protein: CASSATGDDNQPQHF. The DNA for the CDR3 is TGTGCCAGCAGCGCCACAGGGGATGACAATCAGCCCCAGCATTTT. V and J are TRBV7-6 and TRBJ1-5; 7 bases agree with TRBD1. Losses at the gene ends were 5 bases for V and 3 bases for J; bases not matched to a gene: 7. Germline lookup yields CDR1 SGHVS and CDR2 FNYEAQ. The CDR3 loop spans 15 amino acids. Full variable domain (remainder filled in from reference TRBV7-6 and TRBJ1-5): GAGVSQSPRYKVTKRGQDVALRCDPISGHVSLYWYRQALGQGPEFLTYFNYEAQQDKSGLPNDRFSAERPEGSISTLTIQRTEQRDSAMYRCASSATGDDNQPQHFGDGTRLSIL.

The chain combines TRBV7-9 with TRBJ1-1; 9 bases match TRBD1. This CDR3 region has 14 residues. V lost 5 bases, J lost 6 bases, and 7 bases stayed unmatched. Per the germline V gene, CDR1 is SEHNR and CDR2 is FQNEAQ (reference sequence). CDR3 DNA: TGTGCCAGCAGCACGGGACAGGGCACCCCTGAAGCTTTCTTT. Its protein is CASSTGQGTPEAFF. Drawing the rest from reference TRBV7-9 and TRBJ1-1, the complete variable domain is DTGVSQNPRHKITKRGQNVTFRCDPISEHNRLYWYRQTLGQGPEFLTYFQNEAQLEKSRLLSDRFSAERPKGSFSTLEIQRTEQGDSAMYLCASSTGQGTPEAFFGQGTRLTVV.

Relative to its sample, this clone is medium-sized (0.01 to 0.1%). The chain links TRBV28 to TRBJ1-5; 7 bases map to TRBD1. CDR3 length equals 16 residues. J lost 4 bases, V lost 3 bases, and 9 bases had no gene match. Germline CDR1 and CDR2: MDHEN and SYDVKM. CDR3 amino acids: CASSLGAGTVNQPQHF. DNA of the CDR3: TGTGCCAGCAGTTTGGGCGCCGGGACAGTTAATCAGCCCCAGCATTTT.

In its sample, this clone was seen a few times. The V call is TRBV2, the J call TRBJ2-7; perhaps TRBD1 as D (5 bases). This CDR3 has 13 residues. The V gene lost 11 bases and the J gene lost 0 bases, with 14 bases spanning the gap. The V gene's germline CDR1 is SNHLY and CDR2 FYNNEI. The CDR3 protein is CAGDSPSSYEQYF. Written as DNA, the CDR3 is TGTGCCGGCGACAGCCCCAGCTCCTACGAGCAGTACTTC.

This chain connects TRBV10-1 to TRBJ1-6, with D maybe TRBD1 (6 bases). Germline V CDR1 and CDR2: WNHNN, SYGVQD (reference sequence). Trimming shortened V by 6 bases and J by 7 bases, and 13 bases separated the two germline ends. The CDR3 has 14 residues. The CDR3 region has the DNA TGCGCCAGCAGGGACAGTGCCGGGAATTCACCCCTCCACTTT. Translation gives CASRDSAGNSPLHF.

This clone is medium-sized (0.01 to 0.1%). This chain uses TRBV19 with TRBJ2-2; no definite D call. The CDR3 extends over 11 amino acids. V shed 7 bases and J shed 3 bases, with 3 bases lying between them. Germline CDR1 LNHDA, CDR2 SQIVND (reference sequence). DNA of the CDR3: TGTGCCAGTACTGACACCGGGGAGCTGTTTTTT. Translated, it gives CASTDTGELFF.

In this sample, this clone turned up a few times. A junction end diverges from the germline sequence, so it may reflect a read error. The chain couples TRBV4-1 to TRBJ1-2; TRBD1 matches 7 bases. This CDR3 contains 13 residues. Germline loops: CDR1 MGHRA, CDR2 YSYEKL. CDR3 DNA sequence: TGTGCCAGCAGCCCAGGGACAGTCTATGGCTACACCTTC. Protein: CASSPGTVYGYTF.

This clone was seen a handful of times. J is TRBJ2-7 and V is TRBV15; maybe TRBD1 (6 bases). Germline CDR1 LNHNV, CDR2 YYDKDF (reference sequence). CDR3 size: 13 residues. V lost 3 bases and J 7 bases, leaving 13 bases between the germline ends. CDR3 amino acids: CATSRDRMGEQYF. CDR3 DNA: TGTGCCACCAGCAGGGACAGAATGGGGGAGCAGTACTTC. The entire variable domain, with the rest obtained from reference TRBV15 and TRBJ2-7, is as follows: DAMVIQNPRYQVTQFGKPVTLSCSQTLNHNVMYWYQQKSSQAPKLLFHYYDKDFNNEADTPDNFQSRRPNTSFCFLDIRSPGLGDTAMYLCATSRDRMGEQYFGPGTRLTVT.

The chain combines TRBV9 with TRBJ2-5, with TRBD2 identical over 8 bases. The J call is doubtful: the DNA matches TRBJ2-7 better. The CDR3 spans 14 residues. Germline V gives CDR1 SGDLS, CDR2 YYNGEE. The CDR3 sequence is CASSPTGGDYEQYF. DNA of the CDR3: TGTGCCAGCAGCCCCACCGGGGGGGACTACGAGCAGTACTTC.

The chain uses TRBV27 and TRBJ2-1; D is perhaps TRBD2 (5 bases). The CDR3 contains 17 residues. Trimming removed 4 bases from V and 3 bases from J, with 19 bases in between. CDR1 is MNHEY and CDR2 is SMNVEV in the germline V gene (reference sequence). The CDR3 here is CASSWNVGSVNYNEQFF. CDR3 DNA sequence: TGTGCCAGCAGTTGGAACGTGGGTAGCGTTAACTACAATGAGCAGTTCTTC.

This clone showed up just once. The V gene is TRBV4-2, the J gene TRBJ2-1, with 9 bases lining up with TRBD2. V gave up 4 bases and J gave up 2 bases; unmatched junction bases: 9. CDR3 length equals 17 residues. Per the germline V gene, CDR1 is LGHNA and CDR2 is YNFKEQ. Here the CDR3 reads CASSRRGGGGPYNEQFF. CDR3 sequence (DNA): TGTGCCAGCAGCCGTAGGGGCGGGGGGGGACCCTACAATGAGCAGTTCTTC.

This clone was counted only a few times. The chain is built from TRBV10-3 and TRBJ2-2; TRBD1 agrees at 10 bases. The CDR3 sequence is 13 residues long. Germline V gives CDR1 ENHRY, CDR2 SYGVKD. Losses at the gene ends were 10 bases for V and 7 bases for J; bases not matched to a gene: 6. The chain's CDR3 is CASGGQGYGELFF. In DNA, the CDR3 is TGTGCCAGCGGGGGACAGGGGTACGGGGAGCTGTTTTTT.

The chain employs TRBV4-1 and TRBJ1-5; tentative D call: TRBD1 (6 bases). Germline V lookup: CDR1 MGHRA, CDR2 YSYEKL. The CDR3 sequence is 13 residues long. V was shortened by 4 bases and J by 5 bases, with 9 bases between the two germline ends. CDR3 coding DNA: TGCGCCAGCAGCCTTGGACAGCATCAGCCCCAGCATTTT. Protein product: CASSLGQHQPQHF.